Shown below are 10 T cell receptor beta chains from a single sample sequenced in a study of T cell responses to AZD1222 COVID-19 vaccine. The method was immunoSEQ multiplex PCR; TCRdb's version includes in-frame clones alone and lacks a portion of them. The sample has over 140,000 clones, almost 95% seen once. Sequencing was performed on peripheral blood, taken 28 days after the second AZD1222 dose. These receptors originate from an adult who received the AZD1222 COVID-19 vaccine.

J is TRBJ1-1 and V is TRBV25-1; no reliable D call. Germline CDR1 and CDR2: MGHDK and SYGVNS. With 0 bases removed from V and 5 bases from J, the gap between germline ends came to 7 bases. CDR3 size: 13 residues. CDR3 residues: CASSEYRVTEAFF. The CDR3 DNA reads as TGTGCCAGCAGTGAATACCGGGTAACTGAAGCTTTCTTT.

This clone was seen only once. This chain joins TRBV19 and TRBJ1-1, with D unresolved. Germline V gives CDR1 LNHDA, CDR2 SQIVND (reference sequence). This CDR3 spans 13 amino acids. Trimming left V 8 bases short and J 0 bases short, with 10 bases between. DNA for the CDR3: TGTGCCAGTGCCCGGGAGATGAACACTGAAGCTTTCTTT. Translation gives CASAREMNTEAFF.

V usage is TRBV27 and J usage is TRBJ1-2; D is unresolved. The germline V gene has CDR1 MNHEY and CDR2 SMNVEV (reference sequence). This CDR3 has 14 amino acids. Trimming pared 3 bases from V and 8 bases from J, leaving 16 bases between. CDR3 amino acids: CASSFSAGSRGYTF. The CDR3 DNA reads TGTGCCAGCAGTTTTTCGGCCGGATCACGCGGCTACACCTTC.

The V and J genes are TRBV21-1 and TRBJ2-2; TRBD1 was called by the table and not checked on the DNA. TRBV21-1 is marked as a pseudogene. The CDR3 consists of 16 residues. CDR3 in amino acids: CASSKRDRSDTGELFF. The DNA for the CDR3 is TGTGCCAGCAGCAAACGGGACAGGTCTGACACCGGGGAGCTGTTTTTT.

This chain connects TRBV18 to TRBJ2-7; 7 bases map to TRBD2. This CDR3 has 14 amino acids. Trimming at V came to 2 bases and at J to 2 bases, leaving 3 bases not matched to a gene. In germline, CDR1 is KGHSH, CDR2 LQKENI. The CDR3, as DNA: TGTGCCAGCTCACCAGCCGGGGGGACCTACGAGCAGTACTTC. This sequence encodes CASSPAGGTYEQYF.

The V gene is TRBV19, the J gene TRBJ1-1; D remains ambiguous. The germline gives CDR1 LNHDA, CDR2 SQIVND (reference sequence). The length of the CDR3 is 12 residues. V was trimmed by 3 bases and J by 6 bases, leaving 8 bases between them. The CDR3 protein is CASSMLGAEAFF. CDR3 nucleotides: TGTGCCAGTAGTATGCTTGGGGCTGAAGCTTTCTTT.

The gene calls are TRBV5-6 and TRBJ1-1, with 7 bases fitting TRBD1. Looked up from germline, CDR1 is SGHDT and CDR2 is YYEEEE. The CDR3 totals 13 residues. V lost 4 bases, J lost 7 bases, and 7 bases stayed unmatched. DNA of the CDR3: TGTGCCAGCAGCCCAGGGGGTACAAGTGAAGCTTTCTTT. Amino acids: CASSPGGTSEAFF.

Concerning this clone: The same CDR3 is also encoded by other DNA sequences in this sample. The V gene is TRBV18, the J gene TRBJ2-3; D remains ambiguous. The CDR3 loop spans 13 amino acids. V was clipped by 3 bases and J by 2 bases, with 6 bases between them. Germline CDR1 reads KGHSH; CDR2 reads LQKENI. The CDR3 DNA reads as TGTGCCAGCTCACCGTCCCTCACAGATACGCAGTATTTT. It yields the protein CASSPSLTDTQYF. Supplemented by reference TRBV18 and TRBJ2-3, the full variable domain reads NAGVMQNPRHLVRRRGQEARLRCSPMKGHSHVYWYRQLPEEGLKFMVYLQKENIIDESGMPKERFSAEFPKEGPSILRIQQVVRGDSAAYFCASSPSLTDTQYFGPGTRLTVL.

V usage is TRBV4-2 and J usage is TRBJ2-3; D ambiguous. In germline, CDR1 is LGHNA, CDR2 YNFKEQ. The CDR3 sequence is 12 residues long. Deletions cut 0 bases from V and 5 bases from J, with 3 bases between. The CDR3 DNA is TGTGCCAGCAGCCAAGATAGAGATACGCAGTATTTT. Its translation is CASSQDRDTQYF.

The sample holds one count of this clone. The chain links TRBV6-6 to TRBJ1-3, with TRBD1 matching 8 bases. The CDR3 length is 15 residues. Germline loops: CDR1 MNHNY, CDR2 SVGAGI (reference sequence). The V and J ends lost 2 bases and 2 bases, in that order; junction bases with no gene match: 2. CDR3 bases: TGTGCCAGCAGTTACACAGGGGGAACTGGAAACACCATATATTTT. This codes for CASSYTGGTGNTIYF.